A selection of T cell receptor beta chains follows, all from one sample in a study of shared clonotypes between healthy human individuals. Profiled with immunoSEQ multiplex PCR; TCRdb holds only in-frame clones, not every one. The table includes millions of clones, just over 90% detected once. The sequenced sample was naive CD4+ T cells from PBMCs. All receptors come from a man between 18 and 29 years old in good health. Some clones in this sample may be carry-over from other donors' samples. The CDR3 runs from the conserved cysteine through the conserved F or W. The D gene is left open where the match is weak. Size is omitted from some rows. Given values are once, few, many or a class for expanded clones.

v_call	d_call	clone_size	j_call	cdr3_aa	cdr3_nt
TRBV5-1	-	-	TRBJ1-2	CASSLGNRLLYGYTF	TGCGCCAGCAGCTTGGGTAACAGGCTGCTCTATGGCTACACCTTC
TRBV7-2	TRBD1	-	TRBJ2-1	CASSFHRQGNEQFF	TGTGCCAGCAGCTTCCACCGACAGGGCAATGAGCAGTTCTTC
TRBV7-3	TRBD2	-	TRBJ2-5	CASSQLAGGQETQYF	TGTGCCAGCAGCCAGCTAGCGGGGGGCCAAGAGACCCAGTACTTC
TRBV28	-	once	TRBJ1-4	CASSVHMATNEKLFF	TGTGCCAGCAGTGTCCATATGGCAACTAATGAAAAACTGTTTTTT
TRBV11-2	-	-	TRBJ2-1	CASSISRENEQFF	TGTGCCAGCAGCATCTCTAGGGAAAATGAGCAGTTCTTC
TRBV6-1	-	few	TRBJ1-2	CASRDGQANYGYTF	TGTGCCAGCCGGGACGGACAAGCTAACTATGGCTACACCTTC
TRBV6-1	-	-	TRBJ1-4	CASSWDPAEKLFF	TGTGCCAGCAGCTGGGACCCTGCGGAAAAACTGTTTTTT
TRBV27	-	-	TRBJ1-3	CASRLTYGGDPGRNTIYF	TGTGCCAGCAGGCTAACCTACGGGGGGGACCCTGGACGAAACACCATATATTTT
TRBV20-1	-	-	TRBJ1-2	CSSPAGLGYTF	TGCAGTTCCCCTGCCGGGCTGGGCTACACCTTC
TRBV28	TRBD1	-	TRBJ1-5	CASRRTGGQPQHF	TGTGCCAGCAGGCGGACAGGCGGTCAGCCCCAGCATTTT
TRBV30	-	-	TRBJ2-1	CAWGQSGLWDEQFF	TGTGCCTGGGGACAGTCCGGTCTATGGGATGAGCAGTTCTTC
TRBV5-1	TRBD1	-	TRBJ2-5	CASSPGQGREEETQYF	TGCGCCAGTTCGCCGGGACAGGGGCGCGAGGAAGAGACCCAGTACTTC
TRBV27	TRBD1	-	TRBJ1-1	CASSLGQGYTEAFF	TGTGCCAGCAGTCTCGGACAGGGATACACTGAAGCTTTCTTT
TRBV7-2	-	-	TRBJ1-3	CASSSRLSGNTIYF	TGTGCCAGCAGCTCCAGGTTGTCCGGAAACACCATATATTTT
TRBV2	TRBD1	few	TRBJ1-5	CASSGTGNNQPQHF	TGTGCCAGCAGTGGGACAGGGAACAATCAGCCCCAGCATTTT
TRBV11-2	-	-	TRBJ2-1	CASQGRGYYNEQFF	TGTGCCAGCCAAGGGCGCGGGTACTACAATGAGCAGTTCTTC
TRBV18	TRBD1	-	TRBJ1-1	CASSPLGTAMNTEAFF	TGTGCCAGCTCACCTTTAGGGACAGCGATGAACACTGAAGCTTTCTTT
TRBV2	-	-	TRBJ2-2	CASSGLGDTGELFF	TGTGCCAGCAGTGGGCTAGGGGACACCGGGGAGCTGTTTTTT
TRBV6-1	-	-	TRBJ2-5	CASSHFAGTYETQYF	TGTGCCAGCAGTCACTTCGCGGGGACATATGAGACCCAGTACTTC
TRBV28	-	-	TRBJ1-3	CASSFVRQVNTIYF	TGTGCCAGCAGTTTCGTGCGGCAGGTAAACACCATATATTTT
TRBV7-6	-	-	TRBJ2-7	CASSLGRLGPYEQYF	TGTGCCAGCAGCTTAGGGCGCCTAGGACCCTACGAGCAGTACTTC
TRBV18	-	-	TRBJ1-1	CASSPTGSTEAFF	TGTGCCAGCTCACCCACAGGGTCCACTGAAGCTTTCTTT
TRBV18	-	few	TRBJ2-7	CASSPPSSYEQYF	TGTGCCAGCTCGCCACCCAGCTCGTACGAGCAGTACTTC
TRBV7-9	TRBD1	once	TRBJ1-1	CASSPRTGNSEAFF	TGTGCCAGCAGCCCCCGGACAGGGAACAGTGAAGCTTTCTTT
TRBV10-2	-	-	TRBJ2-7	CASRAGILSYEQYF	TGCGCCAGCAGAGCGGGTATCCTCTCCTACGAGCAGTACTTC
TRBV28	-	-	TRBJ2-3	CASSFLLRAGTDTQYF	TGTGCCAGCAGTTTCCTCTTGAGGGCTGGCACAGATACGCAGTATTTT
TRBV5-1	TRBD1	-	TRBJ1-4	CASAEMGQGNEKLFF	TGCGCCAGCGCCGAGATGGGACAGGGGAATGAAAAACTGTTTTTT
TRBV5-4	-	-	TRBJ1-3	CASSLQGTRNTIYF	TGTGCCAGCAGCTTGCAGGGGACAAGAAACACCATATATTTT
TRBV28	-	-	TRBJ2-7	CASSLPTRAYEQYF	TGTGCCAGCAGTTTGCCGACTAGGGCATACGAGCAGTACTTC
TRBV23-1	-	-	TRBJ1-1	CASSHLDKRVGNFNQAFF	TGCGCCAGCAGTCATCTCGACAAGCGGGTGGGGAACTTCAACCAAGCTTTCTTT
TRBV7-2	-	-	TRBJ1-2	CASSLVPVYGYTF	TGTGCCAGCAGCTTAGTCCCAGTTTATGGCTACACCTTC
TRBV7-2	-	-	TRBJ1-2	CASSPPPANYGYTF	TGTGCCAGCAGCCCCCCGCCAGCAAACTATGGCTACACCTTC
TRBV10-3	TRBD2	-	TRBJ2-1	CAIKLAGPVDEQFF	TGTGCCATCAAACTAGCGGGCCCCGTCGATGAGCAGTTCTTC
TRBV6-1	-	-	TRBJ2-3	CASSEIIGGADTQYF	TGTGCCAGCAGTGAAATAATAGGAGGGGCAGATACGCAGTATTTT
TRBV7-9	-	-	TRBJ2-7	CASSPGYEQYF	TGTGCCAGCAGTCCGGGCTACGAGCAGTACTTC
TRBV9	TRBD2	-	TRBJ2-1	CASSVSGKGHNEQFF	TGTGCCAGCAGCGTCAGCGGGAAAGGGCACAATGAGCAGTTCTTC
TRBV7-9	-	-	TRBJ1-1	CASSIRALNTEAFF	TGTGCCAGCAGCATCAGGGCCCTGAACACTGAAGCTTTCTTT
TRBV6-5	TRBD1	-	TRBJ2-5	CASSRVRGRGETQYF	TGTGCCAGCAGTCGAGTCAGGGGGCGCGGGGAGACCCAGTACTTC
TRBV7-9	-	-	TRBJ1-1	CASSHEDLPEAFF	TGTGCCAGCAGCCATGAGGACTTACCTGAAGCTTTCTTT
TRBV11-2	-	-	TRBJ2-7	CASSALGGDPRSYEQYF	TGTGCCAGCAGCGCCCTGGGCGGGGACCCTCGCTCCTACGAGCAGTACTTC